A selection of T cell receptor beta chains follows, all from one sample in a study of cytomegalovirus exposure and HLA in healthy donors. Repertoires were generated with immunoSEQ multiplex PCR, while TCRdb's copy carries only in-frame clones and drops some. Here the sample spans fewer than 300,000 clones, 86% being singletons. Sequences were obtained from PBMCs. Receptors were obtained from a man aged 35-49 years in good health and CMV-seropositive. Both conserved end residues are part of each CDR3. The D gene is left open where the match is weak. Not all rows give a size; the values are once, few, many and, for expanded clones, a class.

>TRBD1|NA|TRBV30|TRBJ1-2
CAWHQGTGNYYGYTF
TGTGCCTGGCACCAAGGGACAGGGAATTACTATGGCTACACCTTC
>NA|once|TRBV11-3|TRBJ2-2
CASSYGQTGELFF
TGTGCCAGCAGCTACGGACAGACCGGGGAGCTGTTTTTT
>TRBD2|NA|TRBV2|TRBJ2-1
CASSEGTSGRATFF
TGTGCCAGCTCGGAAGGGACTAGCGGGAGGGCCACGTTCTTC
>NA|once|TRBV7-2|TRBJ1-5
CASSKRLGAHENQPQHF
TGTGCCAGCAGTAAAAGGCTGGGGGCGCATGAGAATCAGCCCCAGCATTTT
>TRBD1|NA|TRBV5-4|TRBJ2-1
CASSAPGQGALEQFF
TGTGCCAGCAGCGCCCCGGGACAGGGGGCATTAGAGCAGTTCTTC
>NA|few|TRBV2|TRBJ2-1
CASSDGQGYGEQFF
TGTGCCAGCAGCGACGGGCAGGGGTACGGTGAGCAGTTCTTC
>NA|NA|TRBV6-1|TRBJ1-2
CASSDFRGRGYTF
TGTGCCAGCAGTGATTTCAGGGGACGTGGCTACACCTTC
>NA|NA|TRBV28|TRBJ1-5
CASSFSNYQPQHF
TGTGCCAGCAGTTTTTCCAACTATCAGCCCCAGCATTTT
>NA|NA|TRBV4-1|TRBJ2-3
CASRAPTVTDTQYF
TGCGCCAGCCGAGCCCCAACAGTCACAGATACGCAGTATTTT
>TRBD2|NA|TRBV9|TRBJ2-7
CASSVGGGGPGEQYF
TGTGCCAGCAGCGTAGGGGGGGGAGGGCCCGGAGAGCAGTACTTC
>NA|NA|TRBV7-7|TRBJ2-7
CASSLGAGLTYEQYF
TGTGCTAGCAGCTTAGGGGCAGGCCTAACCTACGAGCAGTACTTC
>NA|NA|TRBV5-1|TRBJ1-2
CASSLERYHRHYYGYTF
TGCGCCAGCAGCTTGGAACGTTATCACAGGCACTACTATGGCTACACCTTC
>NA|once|TRBV6-1|TRBJ1-2
CASSEAGQGTYYGYTF
TGTGCCAGCAGTGAAGCGGGGCAGGGTACCTACTATGGCTACACCTTC
>NA|NA|TRBV19|TRBJ2-7
CASIQEGHLFEVPTNSSYEQYF
TGTGCCAGTATTCAGGAGGGCCACCTTTTCGAGGTACCCACCAACAGCTCCTACGAGCAGTACTTC
>TRBD2|NA|TRBV25-1|TRBJ2-2
CASIQWEGTGELFF
TGTGCCAGCATTCAATGGGAGGGGACCGGGGAGCTGTTTTTT
>TRBD1|NA|TRBV6-5|TRBJ1-2
CASRGDRSGYGYTF
TGTGCCAGCAGGGGGGACAGGAGTGGCTATGGCTACACCTTC
>TRBD1|NA|TRBV5-6|TRBJ2-1
CASSPGTGGGNEQFF
TGTGCCAGCAGCCCCGGGACAGGGGGAGGAAATGAGCAGTTCTTC
>NA|NA|TRBV19|TRBJ2-7
CASSPRGGFSYEQYF
TGTGCCAGTAGTCCCCGTGGGGGGTTTTCCTACGAGCAGTACTTC
>NA|NA|TRBV27|TRBJ2-7
CASSLVEGNGYEQYF
TGTGCCAGCAGTTTAGTAGAGGGAAACGGCTACGAGCAGTACTTC
>NA|many|TRBV5-1|TRBJ1-1
CASSFVTGDGDTEAFF
TGCGCCAGCAGCTTTGTAACGGGGGACGGGGACACTGAAGCTTTCTTT
>NA|once|TRBV18|TRBJ2-1
CASSPPLYNEQFF
TGTGCCAGCTCACCTCCTTTATACAATGAGCAGTTCTTC
>NA|NA|TRBV28|TRBJ1-2
CASRILQGSGANYGYTF
TGTGCCAGCAGGATATTACAAGGGTCGGGGGCTAACTATGGCTACACCTTC
>TRBD2|NA|TRBV28|TRBJ2-7
CASSLLRGGYEQYF
TGTGCCAGCAGTTTATTGCGGGGGGGCTACGAGCAGTACTTC
>TRBD2|NA|TRBV6-5|TRBJ2-1
CASSYSIGGREQFF
TGTGCCAGCAGTTACTCGATAGGCGGGAGGGAGCAGTTCTTC
>NA|NA|TRBV7-6|TRBJ2-2
CASSFGEYTGELFF
TGTGCCAGCAGCTTTGGGGAGTACACCGGGGAGCTGTTTTTT
>NA|NA|TRBV4-1|TRBJ2-1
CASSQGRAVVEQFF
TGCGCCAGCAGCCAAGGTAGAGCCGTGGTTGAGCAGTTCTTC
>NA|NA|TRBV7-3|TRBJ2-7
CASSLGQGATYEQYF
TGTGCCAGCAGCTTAGGGCAGGGTGCGACCTACGAGCAGTACTTC
>NA|NA|TRBV6-5|TRBJ1-2
CASSGPNRSPYGYTF
TGTGCCAGCAGTGGTCCCAACAGGAGTCCATATGGCTACACCTTC
>TRBD1|NA|TRBV18|TRBJ1-1
CASKTGVGTEAFF
TGTGCCAGCAAGACAGGGGTTGGCACTGAAGCTTTCTTT
>TRBD2|NA|TRBV27|TRBJ2-7
CASSALAGDEQYF
TGTGCCAGCAGTGCTCTAGCGGGAGACGAGCAGTACTTC
>NA|NA|TRBV9|TRBJ2-3
CASSVVPSTDTQYF
TGTGCCAGCAGCGTAGTTCCGAGCACAGATACGCAGTATTTT
>TRBD2|NA|TRBV2|TRBJ2-5
CASSEIGLAGGRGETQYF
TGTGCCAGCAGTGAAATTGGATTAGCGGGAGGCCGAGGGGAGACCCAGTACTTC
>NA|NA|TRBV10-2|TRBJ2-7
CASSEGGTEQYF
TGCGCCAGCAGCGAAGGAGGGACCGAGCAGTACTTC
>TRBD1|NA|TRBV4-1|TRBJ1-6
CASSQDRDNSPLHF
TGCGCCAGCAGCCAGGACAGGGATAATTCACCCCTCCACTTT
>NA|NA|TRBV13|TRBJ1-1
CASSRTVNTEAFF
TGTGCCAGCAGCAGGACAGTGAACACTGAAGCTTTCTTT
>TRBD1|NA|TRBV5-1|TRBJ1-1
CASSGGTGGTEAFF
TGCGCCAGCAGCGGCGGGACAGGGGGCACTGAAGCTTTCTTT
>TRBD1|NA|TRBV30|TRBJ2-3
CASDSGQGNTDTQYF
TGTGCCTCCGACTCTGGACAGGGAAACACAGATACGCAGTATTTT
>TRBD2|NA|TRBV25-1|TRBJ2-3
CASRGLAGWTDTQYF
TGTGCCAGCAGGGGACTAGCGGGTTGGACAGATACGCAGTATTTT
>TRBD2|NA|TRBV5-6|TRBJ2-7
CASSRGLAGGLEQYF
TGTGCCAGCAGTCGTGGACTAGCGGGAGGCCTCGAGCAGTACTTC
>TRBD2|NA|TRBV7-7|TRBJ2-1
CASSLAASGSYNEQFF
TGTGCTAGCAGCTTAGCGGCTAGCGGTTCCTACAATGAGCAGTTCTTC
>TRBD1|NA|TRBV19|TRBJ2-7
CASSTGTGRREQYF
TGTGCCAGTAGTACCGGGACAGGGCGAAGGGAGCAGTACTTC
>NA|few|TRBV28|TRBJ1-1
CASSFGGGMNTEAFF
TGTGCCAGCAGTTTTGGGGGAGGCATGAACACTGAAGCTTTCTTT
>TRBD2|NA|TRBV7-9|TRBJ2-5
CASSSHPGGSTETQYF
TGTGCCAGCAGCTCCCATCCGGGCGGGAGCACAGAGACCCAGTACTTC
>NA|NA|TRBV7-9|TRBJ2-7
CASSFLRTGQRSYEQYF
TGTGCCAGCAGCTTTTTGCGAACAGGGCAGCGATCCTACGAGCAGTACTTC
>TRBD1|NA|TRBV27|TRBJ1-2
CASSLLGTEYGYTF
TGTGCCAGCAGTTTACTTGGGACAGAATATGGCTACACCTTC
>NA|NA|TRBV27|TRBJ1-5
CASSLSGGFGNQPQHF
TGTGCCAGCAGTTTATCGGGCGGGTTCGGCAATCAGCCCCAGCATTTT
>TRBD1|many|TRBV29-1|TRBJ2-7
CSVEVGDRGYEQYF
TGCAGCGTTGAAGTAGGGGACAGGGGGTACGAGCAGTACTTC
>TRBD1|NA|TRBV6-6|TRBJ1-3
CASRPLGGRSGNTIYF
TGTGCCAGCAGGCCCCTAGGGGGCCGCTCTGGAAACACCATATATTTT
>NA|few|TRBV6-6|TRBJ1-5
CASSPKRNLHPQHF
TGTGCCAGCAGCCCTAAGCGGAATCTCCATCCCCAGCATTTT
>TRBD2|once|TRBV19|TRBJ2-7
CASGDYGQYF
TGTGCCAGCGGGGACTACGGGCAGTACTTC
>TRBD2|NA|TRBV5-1|TRBJ2-5
CASSAWGLAGGGQETQYF
TGCGCCAGCAGCGCGTGGGGACTAGCGGGAGGTGGGCAAGAGACCCAGTACTTC
>NA|NA|TRBV18|TRBJ2-2
CASSPGDINTGELFF
TGTGCCAGCTCACCAGGCGACATTAACACCGGGGAGCTGTTTTTT
>NA|few|TRBV10-1|TRBJ2-1
CASSDHLASKFF
TGCGCCAGCAGTGACCATCTAGCCTCAAAGTTCTTC
>TRBD1|NA|TRBV7-3|TRBJ2-7
CASSFGPDRDEQYF
TGTGCCAGCAGCTTTGGACCCGACAGGGACGAGCAGTACTTC
>NA|NA|TRBV12-2|TRBJ2-7
CASRLRRVNYEQYF
TGTGCAAGTCGCTTACGACGGGTCAACTACGAGCAGTACTTC
>NA|NA|TRBV5-4|TRBJ2-3
CASSLDGSRTDTQYF
TGTGCCAGCAGCTTGGACGGGAGCAGGACAGATACGCAGTATTTT
>TRBD1|NA|TRBV2|TRBJ1-1
CASRGQGARGTEAFF
TGTGCCAGCAGGGGACAGGGGGCGCGGGGGACTGAAGCTTTCTTT
>NA|NA|TRBV6-5|TRBJ2-7
CASSSLTQGYEQYF
TGTGCCAGCAGTTCCCTAACACAGGGATACGAGCAGTACTTC
>TRBD1|NA|TRBV28|TRBJ1-3
CASTLPRGRSGNTIYF
TGTGCCAGCACCCTTCCGAGGGGGCGCTCTGGAAACACCATATATTTT
>NA|once|TRBV19|TRBJ1-1
CASSPQGGRTEAFF
TGTGCCAGTAGTCCTCAAGGAGGGAGAACTGAAGCCTTCTTT